This T cell receptor (beta chain) is from a study of T cell repertoires in cytomegalovirus infection. Study as a whole: CMV epitopes, recently identified HLA-C-restricted and well-studied HLA-B-restricted, were used. Carrying CMV and the relevant HLA type showed in public TCR beta signatures.

From the reads, TCRdb called clonotypes with MiXCR, one entry per CDR3 protein. Altogether about 900,000 distinct CDR3 sequences are present, less than 35% being singletons, with the ten largest covering about 14%. This clonotype was picked up a small number of times. No antigen is known for it. The study, taken as a whole, reports: HLA-C-restricted CMV clonotypes gave the most frequent clonotype in two of eight donors. Cumulative public TCR beta family frequency identified CMV carriers with the relevant HLA.

Germline CDR1 and CDR2: MDHEN and SYDVKM. The CDR3 covers 14 residues. The V end lost 6 bases, the J end lost 3 bases, and 11 bases lay between the germline ends. The rearrangement uses TRBV28 and TRBJ1-4; D not resolved. Source: cultured CD8+ T cells from PBMCs, taken from culture after CMV antigen stimulation. The receptor comes from a human donor in good health (CMV status not recorded). Some clones in this sample may be carry-over from other donors' samples. CDR3 loop: CASRNLLPNEKLFF. CDR3 DNA: TGTGCCAGCAGAAACCTACTACCTAATGAAAAACTGTTTTTT.